The source of this T cell receptor beta chain is a study of blood T cell repertoires in COVID-19. Germline V gene data show CDR1 as SGHRS and CDR2 as YFSETQ. The CDR3 is 15 amino acids. Germline trimming cut 4 bases from V and 7 bases from J; bases unmatched to any gene: 8. Per the study methods: Nucleated cell counts were estimated from reference gene primer amplification. Using immunoSEQ multiplex PCR, the repertoire was profiled, and TCRdb retains in-frame clones only, with some absent. The V and J calls and clone size are taken from that table; D and trimming were inferred from the DNA. The table shows 80,000 to 90,000 clones, with more than 85% occurring only once.

The chain uses TRBV5-1 and TRBJ1-4; 9 positions match TRBD1. This receptor was taken from a man aged 35 to 55 with acute or convalescent COVID-19. Sample: peripheral blood. CDR3 nucleotide sequence: TGCGCCAGCAGCGGAAGGGACAGGGATGGTGAAAAACTGTTTTTT. It specifies CASSGRDRDGEKLFF.